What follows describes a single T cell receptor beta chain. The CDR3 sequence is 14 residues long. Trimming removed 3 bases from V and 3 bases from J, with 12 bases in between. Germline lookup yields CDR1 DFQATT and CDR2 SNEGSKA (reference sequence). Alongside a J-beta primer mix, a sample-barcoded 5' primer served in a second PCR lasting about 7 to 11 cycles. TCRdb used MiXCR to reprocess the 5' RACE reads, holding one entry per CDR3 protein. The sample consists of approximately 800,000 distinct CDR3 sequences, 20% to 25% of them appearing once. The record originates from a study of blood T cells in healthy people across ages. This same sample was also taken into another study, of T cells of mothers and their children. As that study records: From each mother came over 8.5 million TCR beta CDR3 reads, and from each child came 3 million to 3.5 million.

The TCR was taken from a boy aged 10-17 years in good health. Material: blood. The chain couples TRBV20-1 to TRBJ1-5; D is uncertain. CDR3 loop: CSARRKEYNQPQHF. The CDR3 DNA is TGCAGTGCTAGGCGTAAGGAGTACAATCAGCCCCAGCATTTT.